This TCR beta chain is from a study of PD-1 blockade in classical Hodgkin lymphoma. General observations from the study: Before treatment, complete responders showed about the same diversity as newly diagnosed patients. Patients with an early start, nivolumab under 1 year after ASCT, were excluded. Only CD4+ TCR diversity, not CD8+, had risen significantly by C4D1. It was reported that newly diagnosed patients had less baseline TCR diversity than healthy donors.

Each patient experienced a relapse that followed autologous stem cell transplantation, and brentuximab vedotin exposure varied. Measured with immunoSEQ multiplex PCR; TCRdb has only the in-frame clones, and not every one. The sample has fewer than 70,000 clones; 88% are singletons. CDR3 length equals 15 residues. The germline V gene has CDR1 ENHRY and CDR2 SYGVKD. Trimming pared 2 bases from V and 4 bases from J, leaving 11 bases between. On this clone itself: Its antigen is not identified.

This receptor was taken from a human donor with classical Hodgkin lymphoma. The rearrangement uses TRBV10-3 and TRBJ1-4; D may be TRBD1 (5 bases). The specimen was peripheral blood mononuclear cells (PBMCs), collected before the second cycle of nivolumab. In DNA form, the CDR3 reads TGTGCCATCAGTGAGAAAATGGGGGTTAATGAAAAACTGTTTTTT. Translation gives CAISEKMGVNEKLFF.